Following are 15 T cell receptor beta chains from one sample sequenced in a study of CD8 T cells in Susac syndrome. cDNA came from roughly 0.53 to 1 ug RNA primed by random hexamers. From the immunoSEQ multiplex PCR reads, TCRdb called clonotypes with MiXCR, one entry per CDR3 protein. The sample has roughly 160,000 distinct CDR3 sequences; 95% to 96% are singletons. The sample consisted of CD4+ T cells from PBMCs. The receptors were sampled from a human donor with Susac syndrome.

The V gene is TRBV29-1, the J gene TRBJ1-2, with TRBD1 matching over 7 bases. The CDR3 is 13 amino acids. With 4 bases clipped from V and 5 bases from J, the junction kept 7 bases outside the gene matches. The germline V gene has CDR1 SQVTM and CDR2 ANQGSEA. CDR3 residues: CSVGGPTGYGYTF. The CDR3 bases are TGCAGCGTTGGGGGACCGACAGGGTATGGCTACACCTTC.

This clonotype occurred once. The rearrangement links TRBV3-1 to TRBJ2-5; D may match TRBD1 or TRBD2 (5 bases each). The V end lost 4 bases, the J end lost 7 bases, and 16 bases lay between the germline ends. CDR1 is LGHDT, CDR2 YNNKEL, per germline (reference sequence). The CDR3 contains 14 residues. Here the CDR3 reads CASSLPSRDGTQYF. Here the CDR3 DNA reads TGTGCCAGCAGCCTTCCTTCAAGGGACGGGACCCAGTACTTC.

The chain links TRBV11-2 to TRBJ2-5; 8 positions match TRBD1. V shed 4 bases, J shed 7 bases, and the junction held 8 bases outside the gene matches. The length of the CDR3 is 14 residues. The V gene's germline CDR1 is SGHAT and CDR2 FQNNGV. CDR3 in amino acids: CASSSGQGGGTQYF. The CDR3 bases are TGTGCCAGCAGCTCCGGACAGGGAGGTGGGACCCAGTACTTC.

The chain has TRBV20-1 and TRBJ1-5; D is uncertain. Trimming left V 6 bases short and J 1 base short, with 10 bases between. CDR3 size: 13 residues. Germline V lookup: CDR1 DFQATT, CDR2 SNEGSKA (reference sequence). The CDR3 reads CSAPTASNQPQHF. CDR3 in DNA: TGCAGTGCACCAACAGCGAGCAATCAGCCCCAGCATTTT.

V is TRBV29-1 and J is TRBJ1-5; a possible D gene is TRBD1 (5 bases). V was shortened by 4 bases and J by 7 bases, with 8 bases between the two germline ends. Germline V gives CDR1 SQVTM, CDR2 ANQGSEA. This CDR3 contains 11 residues. The DNA for the CDR3 is TGCAGCGTTGGGGAGGGGCAGCCCCAGCATTTT. Its protein product is CSVGEGQPQHF.

V gene TRBV4-3 combines with J gene TRBJ1-2, with D maybe TRBD1 (5 bases). Per the germline V gene, CDR1 is LGHNA and CDR2 is YSLEER. Trimming removed 4 bases from V and 6 bases from J, with 15 bases in between. The CDR3 contains 14 residues. CDR3 in DNA: TGCGCCAGCAGCCTCGGGGGAGGGGTCGATGGCTACACCTTC. Amino acids: CASSLGGGVDGYTF.

The chain is built from TRBV3-1 and TRBJ1-6, with D possibly matching TRBD1 (6 bases). Germline values: CDR1 LGHDT, CDR2 YNNKEL (reference sequence). V was pared by 3 bases and J by 9 bases, with 21 bases between. CDR3 length: 17 amino acids. The CDR3 sequence: CASSQGGEWTAFSPLHF. CDR3 DNA: TGTGCCAGCAGCCAGGGGGGGGAATGGACAGCATTTTCACCCCTCCACTTT. The whole variable domain, remainder taken from reference TRBV3-1 and TRBJ1-6, is DTAVSQTPKYLVTQMGNDKSIKCEQNLGHDTMYWYKQDSKKFLKIMFSYNNKELIINETVPNRFSPKSPDKAHLNLHINSLELGDSAVYFCASSQGGEWTAFSPLHFGNGTRLTVT.

The rearrangement joins TRBV28 to TRBJ2-5; D gene ambiguous. The CDR3 consists of 15 residues. V lost 5 bases to trimming and J lost 7 bases, with 20 bases between them. CDR1 is MDHEN and CDR2 is SYDVKM in the germline V gene. The chain's CDR3 is CASSPATTQSGTQYF. CDR3 DNA sequence: TGTGCCAGCAGTCCGGCCACCACCCAGAGTGGGACCCAGTACTTC.

The J gene is TRBJ1-4, the V gene TRBV7-2; D perhaps matches TRBD1 (5 bases). The CDR3 runs to 14 residues. The V gene's germline CDR1 is SGHTA and CDR2 FQGNSA. V was clipped by 4 bases and J by 10 bases, with 16 bases between them. The CDR3 protein is CASSSLGAAGKLFF. In nucleotides, the CDR3 is TGTGCCAGCAGCTCCCTTGGGGCTGCAGGAAAACTGTTTTTT.

The chain employs TRBV20-1 and TRBJ1-5; D remains unclear. This CDR3 spans 15 amino acids. Trimming stripped 0 bases from V and 0 bases from J, with 9 bases between. In germline, CDR1 is DFQATT, CDR2 SNEGSKA (reference sequence). CDR3 bases: TGCAGTGCTAGAGAATGGGGAAATAGCAATCAGCCCCAGCATTTT. Its translation: CSAREWGNSNQPQHF.

The chain joins TRBV30 to TRBJ2-1, with D maybe TRBD2 (6 bases). The germline gives CDR1 GTSNPN, CDR2 SVGIG (reference sequence). The V end was cut by 3 bases, the J end by 0 bases, with 15 bases between. The CDR3 consists of 16 residues. The CDR3 coding sequence is TGTGCCTGGAGCCCGGGACTTCTGAGCTCCTACAATGAGCAGTTCTTC. It yields the protein CAWSPGLLSSYNEQFF.

The genes are TRBV15 and TRBJ1-2; no clear D. CDR1 is LNHNV and CDR2 is YYDKDF in the germline V gene (reference sequence). This CDR3 is 13 amino acids long. V lost 0 bases and J lost 8, with 10 bases in between. The CDR3 is CATSRDFGKGYTF. The CDR3, as DNA: TGTGCCACCAGCAGAGATTTCGGCAAGGGCTACACCTTC.

This clonotype came up once. CDR3 sequence: CASSLDTGFNEQFF. Written as DNA, the CDR3 is TGCGCCAGCAGCTTGGATACAGGGTTCAATGAGCAGTTCTTC. This sequence joins TRBV5-1 and TRBJ2-1, with a possible D match to TRBD1 (6 bases). Germline V gene data show CDR1 as SGHRS and CDR2 as YFSETQ. V was pared by 0 bases and J by 6 bases, with 10 bases between. The CDR3 runs 14 residues.

This chain connects TRBV11-2 to TRBJ2-7, with D tentatively TRBD1 (6 bases). CDR1 and CDR2 from the germline V gene are SGHAT and FQNNGV. V was clipped by 4 bases and J by 0 bases, with 10 bases between them. The CDR3 is 14 amino acids. CDR3 DNA: TGTGCCAGCAGCTATTCGACAGGCTCCTACGAGCAGTACTTC. Its protein is CASSYSTGSYEQYF.

The rearrangement uses TRBV11-1 and TRBJ2-6, with D possibly being TRBD1 (6 bases). The germline V gene encodes CDR1 SGHAT and CDR2 FQDESV (reference sequence). The V gene lost 5 bases and the J gene lost 3 bases, with 14 bases spanning the gap. The CDR3 consists of 16 residues. The CDR3 loop reads CASSQTQGYGANVLTF. In nucleotides, the CDR3 is TGTGCCAGCAGCCAAACTCAGGGGTATGGGGCCAACGTCCTGACTTTC.